This TCR beta chain is from a study of radiotherapy plus CTLA-4 blockade in lung cancer. About the research overall: Disease control was seen in about 34% of patients, objective responses in 15% to 20%. Study-wide results and caveats: Early blood T cell clone dynamics, with interferon-beta, were reported to best predict response. Clones derived from tumor TCRs expanded in blood after radiotherapy plus ipilimumab.

Germline V gives CDR1 MDHEN, CDR2 SYDVKM. The CDR3 covers 15 residues. Trimming took 3 bases from V and 4 from J; bases not matched to a gene: 5. The data were produced by immunoSEQ multiplex PCR, yet TCRdb's version contains in-frame clones alone and is incomplete. The table lists some 78,000 clones, 75% to 90% of them singletons. Comments on this clone: Its matching antigen is unknown.

Treatment of patients with chemo-refractory metastatic non-small-cell lung cancer consisted of focal radiation plus CTLA-4 blockade with ipilimumab. The input for sequencing was peripheral blood, taken from a patient treated with radiotherapy plus ipilimumab. The source of this sequence is a human donor with non-small cell lung cancer who had a partial response to radiotherapy plus ipilimumab. The chain carries TRBV28 and TRBJ2-7; 11 nucleotides line up with TRBD2. The CDR3 DNA reads as TGTGCCAGCAGTTTTAGGGGACTAGCGGTATACGAGCAGTACTTC. It yields the protein CASSFRGLAVYEQYF.